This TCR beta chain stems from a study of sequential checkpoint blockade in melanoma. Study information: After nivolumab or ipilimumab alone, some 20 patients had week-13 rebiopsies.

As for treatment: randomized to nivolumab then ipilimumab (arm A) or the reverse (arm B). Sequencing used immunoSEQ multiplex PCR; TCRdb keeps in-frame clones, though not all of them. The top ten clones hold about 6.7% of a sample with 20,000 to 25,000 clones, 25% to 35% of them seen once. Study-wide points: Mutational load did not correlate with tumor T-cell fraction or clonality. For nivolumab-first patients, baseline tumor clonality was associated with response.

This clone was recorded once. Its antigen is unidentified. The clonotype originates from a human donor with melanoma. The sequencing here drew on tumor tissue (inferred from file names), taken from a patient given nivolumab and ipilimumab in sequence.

The CDR3 spells CASSGRLAGGTNTQYF. For the CDR3, the DNA is TGTGCCAGTAGTGGACGACTAGCGGGCGGCACGAATACGCAGTATTTT. The chain carries TRBV19 and TRBJ2-3; 10 nucleotides agree with TRBD2. The CDR3 sequence is 16 residues long. From germline, CDR1 is LNHDA and CDR2 SQIVND (reference sequence). Trimming took 5 bases from V and 7 from J; bases not matched to a gene: 12. Using reference TRBV19 and TRBJ2-3 for the parts outside the CDR3, the full variable domain is DGGITQSPKYLFRKEGQNVTLSCEQNLNHDAMYWYRQDPGQGLRLIYYSQIVNDFQKGDIAEGYSVSREKKESFPLTVTSAQKNPTAFYLCASSGRLAGGTNTQYFGPGTRLTVL.